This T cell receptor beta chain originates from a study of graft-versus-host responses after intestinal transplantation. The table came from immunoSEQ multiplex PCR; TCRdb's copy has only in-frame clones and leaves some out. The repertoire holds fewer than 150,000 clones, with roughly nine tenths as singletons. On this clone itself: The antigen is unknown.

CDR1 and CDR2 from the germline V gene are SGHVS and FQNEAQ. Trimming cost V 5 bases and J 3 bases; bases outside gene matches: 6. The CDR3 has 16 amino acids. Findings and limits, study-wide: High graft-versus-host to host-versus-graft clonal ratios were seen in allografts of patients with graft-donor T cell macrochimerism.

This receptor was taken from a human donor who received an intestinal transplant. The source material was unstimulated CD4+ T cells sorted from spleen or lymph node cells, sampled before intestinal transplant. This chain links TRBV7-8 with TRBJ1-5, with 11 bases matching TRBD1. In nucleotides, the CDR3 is TGTGCCAGCAGCCTTGGGACAGGGGGACCCAATCAGCCCCAGCATTTT. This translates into CASSLGTGGPNQPQHF.